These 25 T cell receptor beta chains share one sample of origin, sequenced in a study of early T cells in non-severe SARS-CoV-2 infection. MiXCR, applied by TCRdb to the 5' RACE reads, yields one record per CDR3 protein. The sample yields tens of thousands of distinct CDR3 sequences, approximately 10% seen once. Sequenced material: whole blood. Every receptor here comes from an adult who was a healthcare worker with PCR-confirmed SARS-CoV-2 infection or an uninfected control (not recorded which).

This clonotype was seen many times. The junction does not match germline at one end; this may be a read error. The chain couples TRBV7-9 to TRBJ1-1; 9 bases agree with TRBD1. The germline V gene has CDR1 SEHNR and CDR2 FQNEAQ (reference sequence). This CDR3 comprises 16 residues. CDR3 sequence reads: CASSLAPGQGRTEAFF. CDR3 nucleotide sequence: TGTGCCAGCAGTTTAGCTCCGGGACAGGGCCGGACTGAAGCTTTCTTT.

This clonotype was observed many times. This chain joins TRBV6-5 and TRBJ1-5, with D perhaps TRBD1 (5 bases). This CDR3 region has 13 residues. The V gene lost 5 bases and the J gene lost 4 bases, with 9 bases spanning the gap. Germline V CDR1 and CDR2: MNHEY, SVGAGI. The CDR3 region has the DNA TGTGCCAGCAGTGCAGGGTGGAATCAGCCCCAGCATTTT. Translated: CASSAGWNQPQHF.

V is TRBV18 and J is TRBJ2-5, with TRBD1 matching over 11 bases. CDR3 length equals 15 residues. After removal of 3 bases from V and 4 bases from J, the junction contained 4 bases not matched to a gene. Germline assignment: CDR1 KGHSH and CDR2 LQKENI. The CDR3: CASSPLGTGGETQYF. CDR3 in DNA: TGTGCCAGCTCACCGCTGGGGACAGGGGGAGAGACCCAGTACTTC.

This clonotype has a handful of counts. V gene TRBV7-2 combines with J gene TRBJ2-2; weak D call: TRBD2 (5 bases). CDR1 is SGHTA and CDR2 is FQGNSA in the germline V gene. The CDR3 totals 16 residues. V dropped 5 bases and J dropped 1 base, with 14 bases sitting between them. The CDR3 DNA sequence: TGTGCCAGCAGCCTCCGAGGGCTGTTGAACACCGGGGAGCTGTTTTTT. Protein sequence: CASSLRGLLNTGELFF. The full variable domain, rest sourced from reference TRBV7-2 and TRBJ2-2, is GAGVSQSPSNKVTEKGKDVELRCDPISGHTALYWYRQSLGQGLEFLIYFQGNSAPDKSGLPSDRFSAERTGGSVSTLTIQRTQQEDSAVYLCASSLRGLLNTGELFFGEGSRLTVL.

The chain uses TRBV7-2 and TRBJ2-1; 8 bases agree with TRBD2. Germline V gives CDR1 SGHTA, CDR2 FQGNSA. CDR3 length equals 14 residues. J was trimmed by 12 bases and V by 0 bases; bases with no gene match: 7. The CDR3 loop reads CASSLAGGGSWQFF. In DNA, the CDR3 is TGTGCCAGCAGCTTAGCCGGGGGGGGCTCGTGGCAGTTCTTC.

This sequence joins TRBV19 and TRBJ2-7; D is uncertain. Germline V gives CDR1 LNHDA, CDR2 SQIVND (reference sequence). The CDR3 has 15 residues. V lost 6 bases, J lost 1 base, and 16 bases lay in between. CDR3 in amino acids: CASSRSESPSYEQYF. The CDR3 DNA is TGTGCCAGTAGCCGTAGTGAAAGCCCATCCTACGAGCAGTACTTC.

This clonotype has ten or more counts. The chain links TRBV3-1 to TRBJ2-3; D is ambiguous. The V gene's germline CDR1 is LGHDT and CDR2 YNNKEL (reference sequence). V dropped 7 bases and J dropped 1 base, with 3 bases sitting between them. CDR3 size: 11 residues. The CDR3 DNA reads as TGTGCCAGCAAGCGCACAGATACGCAGTATTTT. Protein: CASKRTDTQYF.

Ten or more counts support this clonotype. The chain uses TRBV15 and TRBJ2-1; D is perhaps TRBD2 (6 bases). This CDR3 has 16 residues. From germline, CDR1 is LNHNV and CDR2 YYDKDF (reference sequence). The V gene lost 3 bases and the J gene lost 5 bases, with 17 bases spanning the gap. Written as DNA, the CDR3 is TGTGCCACCAGCAGGGAGACGGGGGAGCCTCACAATGAGCAGTTCTTC. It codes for CATSRETGEPHNEQFF.

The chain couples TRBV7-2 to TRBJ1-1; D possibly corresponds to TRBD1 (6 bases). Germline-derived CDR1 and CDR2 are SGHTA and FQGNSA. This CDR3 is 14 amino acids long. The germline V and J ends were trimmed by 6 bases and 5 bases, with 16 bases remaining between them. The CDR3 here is CASRAYRAETEAFF. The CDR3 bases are TGTGCCAGCAGGGCATACAGGGCGGAGACTGAAGCTTTCTTT.

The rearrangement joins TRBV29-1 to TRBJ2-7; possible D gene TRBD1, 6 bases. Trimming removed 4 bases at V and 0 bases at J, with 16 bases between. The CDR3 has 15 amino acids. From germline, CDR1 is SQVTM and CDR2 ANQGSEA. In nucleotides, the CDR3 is TGCAGCGTTGCGGTTTTCCAGGGGTCCTCCTACGAGCAGTACTTC. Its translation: CSVAVFQGSSYEQYF.

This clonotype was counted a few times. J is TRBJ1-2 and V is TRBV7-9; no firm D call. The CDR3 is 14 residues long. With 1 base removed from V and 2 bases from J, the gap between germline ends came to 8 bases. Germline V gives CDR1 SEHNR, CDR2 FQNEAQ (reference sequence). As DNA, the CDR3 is TGTGCCAGCAGCTTAGGAACGGTGAACTATGGCTACACCTTC. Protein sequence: CASSLGTVNYGYTF.

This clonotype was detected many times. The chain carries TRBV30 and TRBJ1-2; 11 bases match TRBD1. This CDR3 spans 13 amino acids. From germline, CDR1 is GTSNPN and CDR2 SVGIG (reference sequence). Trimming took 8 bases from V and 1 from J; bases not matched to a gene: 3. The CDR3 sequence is CARDRGFNYGYTF. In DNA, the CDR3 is TGTGCCCGGGACAGGGGGTTTAACTATGGCTACACCTTC. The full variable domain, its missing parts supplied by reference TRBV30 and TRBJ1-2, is SQTIHQWPATLVQPVGSPLSLECTVEGTSNPNLYWYRQAAGRGLQLLFYSVGIGQISSEVPQNLSASRPQDRQFILSSKKLLLSDSGFYLCARDRGFNYGYTFGSGTRLTVV.

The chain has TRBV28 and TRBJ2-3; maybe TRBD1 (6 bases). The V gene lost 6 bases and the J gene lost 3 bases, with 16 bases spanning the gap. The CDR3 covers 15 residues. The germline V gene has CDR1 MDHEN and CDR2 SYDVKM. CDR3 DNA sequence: TGTGCCAGCAGCCCTACAGGGATCCGAACAGATACGCAGTATTTT. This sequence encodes CASSPTGIRTDTQYF. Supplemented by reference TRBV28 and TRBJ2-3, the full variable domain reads DVKVTQSSRYLVKRTGEKVFLECVQDMDHENMFWYRQDPGLGLRLIYFSYDVKMKEKGDIPEGYSVSREKKERFSLILESASTNQTSMYLCASSPTGIRTDTQYFGPGTRLTVL.

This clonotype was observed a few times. For the CDR3, the DNA is TGTGCCATCCTGCAGGGGACAGAATATGGCTACACCTTC. Translated: CAILQGTEYGYTF. The chain is built from TRBV28 and TRBJ1-2; 7 nucleotides line up with TRBD1. In germline, CDR1 is MDHEN, CDR2 SYDVKM. CDR3 length: 13 amino acids. Germline trimming cut 10 bases from V and 5 bases from J; bases unmatched to any gene: 10.

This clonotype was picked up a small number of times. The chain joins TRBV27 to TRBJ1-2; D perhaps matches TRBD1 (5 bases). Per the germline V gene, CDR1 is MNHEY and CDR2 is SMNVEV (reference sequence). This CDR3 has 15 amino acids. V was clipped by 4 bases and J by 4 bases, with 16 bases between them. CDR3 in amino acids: CASSSQTNRFYGYTF. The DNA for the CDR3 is TGTGCCAGCAGTTCCCAAACAAACAGGTTCTATGGCTACACCTTC.

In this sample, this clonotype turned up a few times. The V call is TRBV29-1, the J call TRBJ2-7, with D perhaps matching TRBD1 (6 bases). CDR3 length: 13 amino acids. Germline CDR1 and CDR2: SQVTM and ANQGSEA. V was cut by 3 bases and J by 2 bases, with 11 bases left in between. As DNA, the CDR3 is TGCAGCGTTGAGGACAGCGCGACCTACGAGCAGTACTTC. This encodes CSVEDSATYEQYF.

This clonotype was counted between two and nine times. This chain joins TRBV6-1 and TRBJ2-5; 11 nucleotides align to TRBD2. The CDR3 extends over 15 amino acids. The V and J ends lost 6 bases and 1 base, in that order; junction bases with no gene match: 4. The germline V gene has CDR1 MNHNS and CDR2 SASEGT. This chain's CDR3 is CASSHSGGAQETQYF. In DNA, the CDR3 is TGTGCCAGCAGCCATAGCGGGGGGGCCCAAGAGACCCAGTACTTC.

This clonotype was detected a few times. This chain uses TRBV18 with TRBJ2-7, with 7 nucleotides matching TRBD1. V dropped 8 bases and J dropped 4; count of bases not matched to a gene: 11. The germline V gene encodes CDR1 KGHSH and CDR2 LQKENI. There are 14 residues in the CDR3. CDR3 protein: CASTFGAGGYEQYF. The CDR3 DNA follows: TGTGCCAGCACTTTTGGCGCAGGGGGTTACGAGCAGTACTTC.

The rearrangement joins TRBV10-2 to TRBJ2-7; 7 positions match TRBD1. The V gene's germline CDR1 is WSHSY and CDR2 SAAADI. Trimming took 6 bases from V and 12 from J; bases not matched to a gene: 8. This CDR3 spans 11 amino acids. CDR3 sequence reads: CASSDTGDVYF. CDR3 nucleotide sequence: TGCGCCAGCAGCGATACAGGGGATGTGTACTTC.

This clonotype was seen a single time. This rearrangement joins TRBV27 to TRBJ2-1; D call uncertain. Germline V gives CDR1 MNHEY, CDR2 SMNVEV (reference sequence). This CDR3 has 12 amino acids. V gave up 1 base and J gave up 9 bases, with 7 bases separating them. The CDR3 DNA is TGTGCCAGCAGTTTATTCTATGGTGAGCAGTTCTTC. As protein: CASSLFYGEQFF.

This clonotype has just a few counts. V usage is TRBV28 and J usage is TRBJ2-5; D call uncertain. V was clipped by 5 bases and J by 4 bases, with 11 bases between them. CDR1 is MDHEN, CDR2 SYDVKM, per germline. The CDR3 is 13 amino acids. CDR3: CASSPFMRETQYF. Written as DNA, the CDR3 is TGTGCCAGCAGTCCCTTTATGCGAGAGACCCAGTACTTC.

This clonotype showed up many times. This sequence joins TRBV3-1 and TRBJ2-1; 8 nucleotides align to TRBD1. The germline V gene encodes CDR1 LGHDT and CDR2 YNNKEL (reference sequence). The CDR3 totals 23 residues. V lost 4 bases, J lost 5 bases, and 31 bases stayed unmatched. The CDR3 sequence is CASSPYDGQGWTQARLTDNEQFF. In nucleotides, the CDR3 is TGTGCCAGCAGCCCTTATGACGGACAGGGTTGGACGCAAGCACGGTTAACCGACAATGAGCAGTTCTTC.

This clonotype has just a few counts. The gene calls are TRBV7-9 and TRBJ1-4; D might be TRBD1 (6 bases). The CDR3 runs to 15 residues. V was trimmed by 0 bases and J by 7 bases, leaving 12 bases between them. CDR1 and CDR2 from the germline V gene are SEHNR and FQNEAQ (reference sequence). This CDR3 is CASSLAQGLVEKLFF. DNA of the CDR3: TGTGCCAGCAGCTTAGCCCAGGGGTTGGTTGAAAAACTGTTTTTT.

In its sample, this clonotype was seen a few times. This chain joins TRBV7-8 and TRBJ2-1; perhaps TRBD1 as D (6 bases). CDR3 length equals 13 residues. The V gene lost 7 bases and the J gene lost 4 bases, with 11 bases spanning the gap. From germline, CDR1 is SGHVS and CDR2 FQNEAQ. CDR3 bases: TGTGCCAGCAACAGGGCGGCATACAATGAGCAGTTCTTC. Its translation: CASNRAAYNEQFF.

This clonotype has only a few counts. The CDR3 nucleotides are TGTGCCAGCAGCCAAGGGGACTATCAACCTCAAGAGACCCAGTACTTC. It is translated as CASSQGDYQPQETQYF. This rearrangement joins TRBV3-1 to TRBJ2-5, with 7 bases identical to TRBD2. CDR3 length: 16 amino acids. V shed 1 base, J shed 2 bases, and the junction held 7 bases outside the gene matches. Germline CDR1 reads LGHDT; CDR2 reads YNNKEL (reference sequence).